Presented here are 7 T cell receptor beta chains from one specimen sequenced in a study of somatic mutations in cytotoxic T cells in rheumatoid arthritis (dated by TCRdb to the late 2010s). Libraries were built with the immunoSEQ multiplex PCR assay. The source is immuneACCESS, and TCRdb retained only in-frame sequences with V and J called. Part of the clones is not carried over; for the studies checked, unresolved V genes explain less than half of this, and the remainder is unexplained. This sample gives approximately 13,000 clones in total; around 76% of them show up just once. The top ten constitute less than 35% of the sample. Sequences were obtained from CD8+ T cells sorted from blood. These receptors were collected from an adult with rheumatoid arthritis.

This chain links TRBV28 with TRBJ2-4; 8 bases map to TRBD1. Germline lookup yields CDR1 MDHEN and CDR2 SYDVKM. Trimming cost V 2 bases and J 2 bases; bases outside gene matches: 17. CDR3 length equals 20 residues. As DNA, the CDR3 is TGTGCCAGCAGTTTAGCTTACATCAGGGGGCGATTGTTGACCAAAAACATTCAGTACTTC. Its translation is CASSLAYIRGRLLTKNIQYF.

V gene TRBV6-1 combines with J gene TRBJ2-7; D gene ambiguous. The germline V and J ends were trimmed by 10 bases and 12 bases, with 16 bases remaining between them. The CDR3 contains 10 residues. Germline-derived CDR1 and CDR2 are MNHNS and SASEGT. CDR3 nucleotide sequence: TGTGCCACCCACCTGAAGAGGCTGTACTTC. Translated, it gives CATHLKRLYF.

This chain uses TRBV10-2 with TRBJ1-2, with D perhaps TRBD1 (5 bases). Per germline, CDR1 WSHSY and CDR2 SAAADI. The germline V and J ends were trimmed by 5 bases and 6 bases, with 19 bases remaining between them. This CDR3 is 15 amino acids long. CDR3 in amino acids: CASSPGRGFRNGYTF. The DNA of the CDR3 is TGCGCCAGCAGTCCGGGACGGGGGTTCCGTAATGGCTACACCTTC.

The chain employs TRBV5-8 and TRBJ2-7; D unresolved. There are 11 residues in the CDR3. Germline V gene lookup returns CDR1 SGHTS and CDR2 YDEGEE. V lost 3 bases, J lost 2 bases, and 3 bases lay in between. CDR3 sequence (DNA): TGTGCCAGCAGCTCCACCTACGAGCAGTACTTC. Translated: CASSSTYEQYF.

The CDR3, as DNA: TGTGCCAGCGCGCGAGCTGGCGGGGTCAACACCGGGGAGCTGTTTTTT. Its translation is CASARAGGVNTGELFF. V gene TRBV7-2 combines with J gene TRBJ2-2, with D possibly TRBD2 on 6 matching bases. The CDR3 length is 16 residues. V was pared by 8 bases and J by 2 bases, with 18 bases between. CDR1 SGHTA and CDR2 FQGNSA come from the germline V gene.

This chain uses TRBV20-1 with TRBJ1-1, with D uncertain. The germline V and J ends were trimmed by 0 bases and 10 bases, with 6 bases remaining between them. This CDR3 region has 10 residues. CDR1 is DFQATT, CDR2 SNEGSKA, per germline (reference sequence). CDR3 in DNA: TGCAGTGCTAGAGATTGGGGAGCTTTCTTT. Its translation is CSARDWGAFF.

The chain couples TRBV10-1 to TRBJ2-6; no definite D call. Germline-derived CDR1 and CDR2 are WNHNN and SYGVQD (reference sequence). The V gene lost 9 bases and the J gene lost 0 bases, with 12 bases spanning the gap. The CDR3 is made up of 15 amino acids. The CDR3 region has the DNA TGCGCCAGTTGCCCCACAGACTCTGGGGCCAACGTCCTGACTTTC. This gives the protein CASCPTDSGANVLTF.